The 30 T cell receptor beta chains presented below share a single source sample, sequenced in a study of cytomegalovirus exposure and HLA in healthy donors. Vbeta (60) and Jbeta (13) primers were used in the PCR. Data came from immunoSEQ multiplex PCR; TCRdb stores just in-frame clones and leaves some out. The data show about 130,000 clones, about 80% seen once. Sequenced input: PBMCs. Receptor source: a man in his forties in good health and CMV-seronegative.

The V and J genes are TRBV5-4 and TRBJ2-2; 10 bases agree with TRBD2. The V gene end was trimmed by 1 base and the J gene end by 9 bases; junction bases not matched to a gene: 3. Looked up from germline, CDR1 is SGHNT and CDR2 is YYREEE (reference sequence). The CDR3 consists of 14 residues. CDR3 DNA: TGTGCCAGCAGCTTGCCTAGCGGGGGTCGGGAGCTGTTTTTT. Encoded protein: CASSLPSGGRELFF.

The CDR3 here is CASSLVARGTSGGSQYF. The DNA of the CDR3 is TGTGCCAGCAGCTTAGTGGCCAGAGGGACTAGCGGGGGGTCCCAGTACTTC. The rearrangement uses TRBV7-2 and TRBJ2-5, with 15 bases identical to TRBD2. The germline CDR1 and CDR2 sequences are SGHTA and FQGNSA. This CDR3 spans 17 amino acids. V lost 1 base, J lost 9 bases, and 9 bases stayed unmatched.

The rearrangement uses TRBV28 and TRBJ1-1; D is possibly TRBD1 (6 bases). CDR3 length: 15 amino acids. Looked up from germline, CDR1 is MDHEN and CDR2 is SYDVKM. V was cut by 6 bases and J by 4 bases, with 18 bases left in between. The CDR3 region is CASSATPGAGTEAFF. In DNA form, the CDR3 reads TGTGCCAGCAGCGCCACTCCAGGGGCGGGCACTGAAGCTTTCTTT.

The chain joins TRBV23-1 to TRBJ1-4, with TRBD1 matching over 7 bases. TRBV23-1 counts as an open reading frame of uncertain function. Unmatched junction bases numbered 8, after V lost 2 bases and J lost 8 bases. This CDR3 has 15 amino acids. CDR3 DNA sequence: TGCGCCAGCAGTCAAACACAGGGGCGAATCGAAAAACTGTTTTTT. This translates into CASSQTQGRIEKLFF.

The rearrangement joins TRBV5-1 to TRBJ1-6, with no clear D. There are 15 residues in the CDR3. Germline values: CDR1 SGHRS, CDR2 YFSETQ. V was trimmed by 0 bases and J by 9 bases, leaving 13 bases between them. The DNA for the CDR3 is TGCGCCAGCAGCTTGGGGCCAGCCAGCGGTTCACCCCTCCACTTT. It codes for CASSLGPASGSPLHF. The whole variable domain, filled in from reference TRBV5-1 and TRBJ1-6, reads KAGVTQTPRYLIKTRGQQVTLSCSPISGHRSVSWYQQTPGQGLQFLFEYFSETQRNKGNFPGRFSGRQFSNSRSEMNVSTLELGDSALYLCASSLGPASGSPLHFGNGTRLTVT.

The chain uses TRBV29-1 and TRBJ1-2; D remains ambiguous. Germline assignment: CDR1 SQVTM and CDR2 ANQGSEA. The CDR3 consists of 10 residues. V was shortened by 7 bases and J by 4 bases, with 7 bases between the two germline ends. The CDR3 DNA sequence: TGCAGCGCAGGTCCCTATGGCTACACCTTC. Translating gives CSAGPYGYTF.

V gene TRBV9 combines with J gene TRBJ2-5; possible D gene TRBD2, 7 bases. The CDR3 is 17 residues long. CDR1 is SGDLS and CDR2 is YYNGEE in the germline V gene. The germline V and J ends were trimmed by 0 bases and 5 bases, with 20 bases remaining between them. As DNA, the CDR3 is TGTGCCAGCAGCGTAGACGGGCGGGGGCTTGGGGGGGAGACCCAGTACTTC. Residues: CASSVDGRGLGGETQYF.

This chain joins TRBV6-6 and TRBJ2-7; 9 positions match TRBD1. The trim removed 6 bases at V and 7 bases at J, leaving 7 bases unmatched. Germline V gene lookup returns CDR1 MNHNY and CDR2 SVGAGI (reference sequence). This CDR3 is 13 amino acids long. The CDR3 region is CASSQTGGWEQYF. The CDR3 DNA follows: TGTGCCAGCAGCCAGACAGGGGGGTGGGAGCAGTACTTC.

This rearrangement joins TRBV7-8 to TRBJ1-2; 7 bases are shared with TRBD1. Trimming removed 3 bases from V and 6 bases from J; junction bases left unmatched: 13. Germline V gives CDR1 SGHVS, CDR2 FQNEAQ. This CDR3 is built from 16 residues. The CDR3 loop is CASSLAGGHPGNGYTF. The CDR3 DNA reads as TGTGCCAGCAGCTTGGCAGGGGGACACCCAGGGAATGGCTACACCTTC.

The chain recombines TRBV7-2 with TRBJ2-7; tentative D call: TRBD1 (5 bases). The CDR3 runs to 13 residues. CDR1 and CDR2 from the germline V gene are SGHTA and FQGNSA. Trimming took off 2 bases at V and 5 bases at J, with 10 bases between the two ends. This chain's CDR3 is CASSLRRDDEQYF. The CDR3 region has the DNA TGTGCCAGCAGCTTACGCAGGGATGACGAGCAGTACTTC.

The rearrangement links TRBV2 to TRBJ1-1, with D possibly TRBD1 on 6 matching bases. Trimming stripped 7 bases from V and 7 bases from J, with 22 bases between. CDR1 is SNHLY and CDR2 is FYNNEI in the germline V gene. This CDR3 is built from 15 residues. CDR3 in amino acids: CASKLNRDGSIEAFF. DNA of the CDR3: TGTGCCAGCAAACTAAACAGGGACGGCTCTATTGAAGCTTTCTTT.

The chain employs TRBV7-7 and TRBJ1-5; perhaps TRBD1 as D (6 bases). Germline V gene data show CDR1 as SSHAT and CDR2 as FNYEAQ (reference sequence). This CDR3 is built from 13 residues. The CDR3 loop is CASSQGLDQPQHF. The CDR3 nucleotides read TGTGCTAGCTCACAGGGATTGGATCAGCCCCAGCATTTT.

The V gene is TRBV5-1, the J gene TRBJ1-3; D gene ambiguous. Germline V gives CDR1 SGHRS, CDR2 YFSETQ. The germline V and J ends were trimmed by 4 bases and 2 bases, with 10 bases remaining between them. The length of the CDR3 is 14 residues. The CDR3 nucleotides read TGCGCCAGCAGCGCCGGGAAAACTGGAAACACCATATATTTT. Translating gives CASSAGKTGNTIYF.

Here the CDR3 DNA reads TGCGCCAGCAGCCAAGTTGAGATAGTCAATGAGCAGTTCTTC. Translation: CASSQVEIVNEQFF. The chain couples TRBV4-3 to TRBJ2-1; the D is unclear. Trimming cost V 1 base and J 6 bases, with 10 bases left between them. Germline V gene sequence: CDR1 LGHNA, CDR2 YSLEER. CDR3 size: 14 residues.

The chain recombines TRBV28 with TRBJ1-5; D may be TRBD1 (6 bases). The germline V gene encodes CDR1 MDHEN and CDR2 SYDVKM. The V gene lost 5 bases and the J gene lost 0 bases, with 11 bases spanning the gap. This CDR3 contains 15 residues. This CDR3 is CASSRPQGSNQPQHF. For the CDR3, the DNA is TGTGCCAGCAGTCGCCCACAGGGTAGCAATCAGCCCCAGCATTTT.

This clone appeared a single time. The chain is built from TRBV6-5 and TRBJ2-2; 7 bases line up with TRBD2. The CDR3 has 15 residues. V lost 6 bases to trimming and J lost 4 bases; unmatched junction nucleotides: 8. CDR1 and CDR2 (germline): MNHEY, SVGAGI. This CDR3 reads CASRMATGGTGELFF. The CDR3 coding sequence is TGTGCCAGCAGAATGGCGACGGGGGGCACCGGGGAGCTGTTTTTT.

This chain uses TRBV9 with TRBJ2-7; 7 nucleotides agree with TRBD1. There are 14 residues in the CDR3. Germline values: CDR1 SGDLS, CDR2 YYNGEE. Trimming at V came to 3 bases and at J to 0 bases, leaving 3 bases not matched to a gene. CDR3 DNA: TGTGCCAGCAGCGCGGGACAGAACTCCTACGAGCAGTACTTC. Translated, it gives CASSAGQNSYEQYF.

The V gene is TRBV5-1, the J gene TRBJ1-6; D is undetermined. V lost 0 bases and J lost 2, with 9 bases in between. The CDR3 consists of 16 residues. Germline loops: CDR1 SGHRS, CDR2 YFSETQ. CDR3 DNA sequence: TGCGCCAGCAGCTTGGCCGGGTTGACCTATAATTCACCCCTCCACTTT. Translating it yields CASSLAGLTYNSPLHF. The full variable domain, rest sourced from reference TRBV5-1 and TRBJ1-6, is KAGVTQTPRYLIKTRGQQVTLSCSPISGHRSVSWYQQTPGQGLQFLFEYFSETQRNKGNFPGRFSGRQFSNSRSEMNVSTLELGDSALYLCASSLAGLTYNSPLHFGNGTRLTVT.

This clone has just one count. The V call is TRBV7-9, the J call TRBJ2-7, with TRBD1 matching 7 bases. The germline gives CDR1 SEHNR, CDR2 FQNEAQ (reference sequence). This CDR3 has 13 amino acids. V gave up 5 bases and J gave up 5 bases; unmatched junction bases: 6. The CDR3: CASSTRQGDEQYF. The CDR3, as DNA: TGTGCCAGCAGCACCCGACAGGGTGACGAGCAGTACTTC.

The chain recombines TRBV7-3 with TRBJ2-3, with 13 bases aligning to TRBD2. Trimming removed 3 bases from V and 4 bases from J; junction bases left unmatched: 1. The CDR3 loop spans 15 amino acids. Per germline, CDR1 SGHTA and CDR2 FQGTGA. CDR3 protein: CASSLGLAGSDTQYF. CDR3 DNA sequence: TGTGCCAGCAGCTTGGGACTAGCGGGGTCAGATACGCAGTATTTT.

The rearrangement links TRBV27 to TRBJ2-1; TRBD1 aligns across 7 bases. J was trimmed by 5 bases and V by 6 bases; bases with no gene match: 7. The CDR3 loop spans 14 amino acids. Per the germline V gene, CDR1 is MNHEY and CDR2 is SMNVEV (reference sequence). CDR3 in amino acids: CASSFTDRNNEQFF. DNA for the CDR3: TGTGCCAGCAGCTTTACGGACAGGAACAATGAGCAGTTCTTC.

CDR3 loop: CASSLGQQNYEQYF. As DNA, the CDR3 is TGTGCCAGCAGCTTGGGACAGCAGAACTACGAGCAGTACTTC. The V and J genes are TRBV7-9 and TRBJ2-7, with 7 bases lining up with TRBD1. The germline CDR1 and CDR2 sequences are SEHNR and FQNEAQ (reference sequence). Trimming at V came to 3 bases and at J to 3 bases, leaving 5 bases not matched to a gene. CDR3 length equals 14 residues.

The rearrangement uses TRBV29-1 and TRBJ1-3; D gene uncertain. The germline V gene has CDR1 SQVTM and CDR2 ANQGSEA. Trimming took 4 bases from V and 0 from J, leaving 4 bases between them. CDR3 size: 12 residues. The CDR3 nucleotides read TGCAGCGTTGTATCCTCTGGAAACACCATATATTTT. Its translation: CSVVSSGNTIYF.

The gene calls are TRBV11-2 and TRBJ2-7, with no clear D. Germline CDR1 is SGHAT and CDR2 is FQNNGV. The V end lost 2 bases, the J end lost 4 bases, and 15 bases lay between the germline ends. The CDR3 extends over 15 amino acids. CDR3 in amino acids: CASSLSLGGGYEQYF. The CDR3 DNA is TGTGCCAGCAGCTTAAGTCTCGGCGGTGGATACGAGCAGTACTTC.

J is TRBJ1-2 and V is TRBV7-6, with 9 bases matching TRBD1. Germline lookup yields CDR1 SGHVS and CDR2 FNYEAQ. With 5 bases clipped from V and 0 bases from J, the junction kept 7 bases outside the gene matches. This CDR3 spans 16 amino acids. The CDR3 DNA sequence: TGTGCCAGCAGCCAGGGGGGACAGGGCGCTAACTATGGCTACACCTTC. This gives the protein CASSQGGQGANYGYTF.

The chain recombines TRBV6-1 with TRBJ1-5, with D hard to call. V lost 6 bases to trimming and J lost 7 bases, with 16 bases between them. The CDR3 is 14 residues long. Looked up from germline, CDR1 is MNHNS and CDR2 is SASEGT. CDR3 residues: CASRRVGFEQPQHF. The CDR3 DNA sequence: TGTGCCAGCAGGAGGGTGGGGTTTGAACAGCCCCAGCATTTT.

The rearrangement links TRBV7-9 to TRBJ2-2, with a weak D call TRBD1 (7 bases). The V gene lost 7 bases and the J gene lost 9 bases, with 12 bases spanning the gap. CDR1 SEHNR and CDR2 FQNEAQ come from the germline V gene (reference sequence). CDR3 length: 12 amino acids. The CDR3 DNA reads as TGTGCCAGCACAGGGGGGACCAGGGAGCTGTTTTTT. It is translated as CASTGGTRELFF. Supplemented by reference TRBV7-9 and TRBJ2-2, the full variable domain reads DTGVSQNPRHKITKRGQNVTFRCDPISEHNRLYWYRQTLGQGPEFLTYFQNEAQLEKSRLLSDRFSAERPKGSFSTLEIQRTEQGDSAMYLCASTGGTRELFFGEGSRLTVL.

The chain uses TRBV11-2 and TRBJ1-4, with D perhaps TRBD1 (6 bases). V lost 0 bases and J lost 7, with 9 bases in between. This CDR3 spans 14 amino acids. Per germline, CDR1 SGHAT and CDR2 FQNNGV. In DNA, the CDR3 is TGTGCCAGCAGCTTAGAAGGGGGTACTGAAAAACTGTTTTTT. Translating gives CASSLEGGTEKLFF. The full variable domain, completed using reference TRBV11-2 and TRBJ1-4, is EAGVAQSPRYKIIEKRQSVAFWCNPISGHATLYWYQQILGQGPKLLIQFQNNGVVDDSQLPKDRFSAERLKGVDSTLKIQPAKLEDSAVYLCASSLEGGTEKLFFGSGTQLSVL.

The rearrangement joins TRBV10-3 to TRBJ1-2; D might be TRBD1 (6 bases). This CDR3 comprises 14 residues. V shed 6 bases and J shed 4 bases, with 15 bases lying between them. The V gene's germline CDR1 is ENHRY and CDR2 SYGVKD. CDR3 sequence reads: CAISFAQGTYGYTF. In DNA, the CDR3 is TGTGCCATCAGCTTTGCCCAGGGGACCTATGGCTACACCTTC.

The J gene is TRBJ2-7, the V gene TRBV7-9; possibly TRBD2 for D (5 bases). V lost 2 bases and J 6 bases, leaving 14 bases between the germline ends. The CDR3 has 14 residues. Per the germline V gene, CDR1 is SEHNR and CDR2 is FQNEAQ (reference sequence). In DNA form, the CDR3 reads TGTGCCAGCAGCTTATCCCTCGGGGAATCCGAGCAGTACTTC. Amino acid sequence: CASSLSLGESEQYF.